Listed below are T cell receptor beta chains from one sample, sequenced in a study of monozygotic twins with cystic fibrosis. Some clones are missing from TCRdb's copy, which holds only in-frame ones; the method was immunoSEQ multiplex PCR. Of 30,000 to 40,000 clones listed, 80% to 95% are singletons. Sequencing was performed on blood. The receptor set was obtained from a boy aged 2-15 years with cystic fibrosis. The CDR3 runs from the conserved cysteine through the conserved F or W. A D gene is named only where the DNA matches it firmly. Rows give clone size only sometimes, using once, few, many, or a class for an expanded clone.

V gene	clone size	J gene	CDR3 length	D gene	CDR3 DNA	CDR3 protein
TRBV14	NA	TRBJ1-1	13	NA	TGTGCCAGCAACAATGTCATGAACACTGAAGCTTTCTTT	CASNNVMNTEAFF
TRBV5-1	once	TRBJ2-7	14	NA	TGCGCCAGCAGCTTGACAGACACCTTGAACGAGCAGTACTTC	CASSLTDTLNEQYF
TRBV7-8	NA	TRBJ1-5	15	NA	TGTGCCAGCAGCTTTTCGGGGGGCGCGGGGCAGCCCCAGCATTTT	CASSFSGGAGQPQHF
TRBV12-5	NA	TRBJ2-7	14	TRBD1	TGTGCTAGTGGTTCCGGGACAGGGGTTATCGAGCAGTACTTC	CASGSGTGVIEQYF
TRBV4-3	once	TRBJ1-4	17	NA	TGCGCCAGCAGCCCGGCTCCCGAGGGGACCACTAATGAAAAACTGTTTTTT	CASSPAPEGTTNEKLFF
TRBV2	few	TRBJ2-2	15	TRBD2	TGTGCCAGCAGTGTCGAGCGGGGGGGCCCCGGGGAGCTGTTTTTT	CASSVERGGPGELFF
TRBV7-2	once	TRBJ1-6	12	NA	TGTGCCAGCAGCTTACAGGATTCACCCCTCCACTTT	CASSLQDSPLHF
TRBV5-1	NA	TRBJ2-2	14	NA	TGCGCCAGCAGCTCCGGGTCCCTCACCGGGGAGCTGTTTTTT	CASSSGSLTGELFF
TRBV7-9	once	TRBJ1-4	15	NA	TGTGCCAGCAGCTCCCCGTCAGTGCCTAATGAAAAACTGTTTTTT	CASSSPSVPNEKLFF
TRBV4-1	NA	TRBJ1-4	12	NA	TGCGCCAGCAGCCGGGACCTTGGAAAACTGTTTTTT	CASSRDLGKLFF
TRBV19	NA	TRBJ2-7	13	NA	TGTGCCAGTAGTTGGGGGGTTACCTACGAGCAGTACTTC	CASSWGVTYEQYF
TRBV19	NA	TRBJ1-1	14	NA	TGTGCCAGTATCCAAGGGAAGTCGAACACTGAAGCTTTCTTT	CASIQGKSNTEAFF
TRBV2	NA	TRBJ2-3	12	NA	TGTGCCAGCAGTGTTAATGGAGATACGCAGTATTTT	CASSVNGDTQYF
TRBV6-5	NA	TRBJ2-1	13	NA	TGTGCCAGCAGTAAGAGCGTTTCCAATGAGCAGTTCTTC	CASSKSVSNEQFF
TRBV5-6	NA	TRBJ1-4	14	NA	TGTGCCAGCAACTCAGGCCGGAGGGGGGAAAAACTGTTTTTT	CASNSGRRGEKLFF
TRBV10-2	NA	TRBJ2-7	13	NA	TGCGCCAGCAGGCCCTTGGGGGCATACGAGCAGTACTTC	CASRPLGAYEQYF
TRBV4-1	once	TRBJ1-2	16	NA	TGCGCCAGCAGCTTTCCTCCCGGGGAATTGGAAGATGGCTACACCTTC	CASSFPPGELEDGYTF
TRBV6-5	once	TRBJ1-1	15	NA	TGTGCCAGCAGTTACTCACGGCACCGGAACACTGAAGCTTTCTTT	CASSYSRHRNTEAFF
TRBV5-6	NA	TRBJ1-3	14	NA	TGTGCCAGCAGTCTAGAACCACAGGGAAACACCATATATTTT	CASSLEPQGNTIYF
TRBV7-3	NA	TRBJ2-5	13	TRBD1	TGTGCCAGCAGCTTAAGTTCAGGGGGCGTATTGAACTTC	CASSLSSGGVLNF
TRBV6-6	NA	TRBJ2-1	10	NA	TGTGCCAGCAGGTCGGGACATCAGTTCTTC	CASRSGHQFF
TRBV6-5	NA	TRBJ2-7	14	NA	TGTGCCAGCAGTTACTCCCCAGGGTACTACGAGCAGTACTTC	CASSYSPGYYEQYF
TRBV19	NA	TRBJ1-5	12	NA	TGTGCCTCCGGGTCTAGCAATCAGCCCCAGCATTTT	CASGSSNQPQHF
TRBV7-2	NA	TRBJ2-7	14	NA	TGTGCCAGCAGCTTAGTTCAGGGGCCCTACGAGCAGTACTTC	CASSLVQGPYEQYF
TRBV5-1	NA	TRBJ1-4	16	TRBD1	TGCGCCAGCAGCTTCGTGGGACAGGGAGGAGGTGAAAAACTGTTTTTT	CASSFVGQGGGEKLFF
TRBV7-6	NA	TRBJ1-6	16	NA	TGTGCCAGCAGCTTATTCGTCTACGGCTCTCATTCACCCCTCCACTTT	CASSLFVYGSHSPLHF
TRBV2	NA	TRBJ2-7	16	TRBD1	TGTGCCAGCAAGGAAGGGACAGGGGACCCCAGAGCGTTCCAGTACTTC	CASKEGTGDPRAFQYF
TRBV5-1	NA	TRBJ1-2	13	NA	TGCGCCAGCAGCTTGAGCGGGGATCGAGTCTACACCTTC	CASSLSGDRVYTF
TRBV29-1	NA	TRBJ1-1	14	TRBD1	TGCAGCGTGGACCAGACAGGGTCAAACACTGAAGCTTTCTTT	CSVDQTGSNTEAFF
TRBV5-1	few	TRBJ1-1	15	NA	TGCGCCAGCAGCTTGGCCGAACAGCCGGTAACTGAAGCTTTCTTT	CASSLAEQPVTEAFF
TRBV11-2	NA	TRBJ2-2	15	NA	TGTGCCAGCAGCTTAGGAGGGGATAACACCGGGGAGCTGTTTTTT	CASSLGGDNTGELFF
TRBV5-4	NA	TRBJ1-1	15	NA	TGTGCCAGCAGCGCGAGTTGGACGGTGAACACTGAAGCTTTCTTT	CASSASWTVNTEAFF
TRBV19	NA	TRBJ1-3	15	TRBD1	TGTGCCAGTAACGCGACAGGGATCTCTGGAAACACCATATATTTT	CASNATGISGNTIYF
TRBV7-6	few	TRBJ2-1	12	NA	TGTGCCAGCAGCCTACACTCCAATGAGCAGTTCTTC	CASSLHSNEQFF
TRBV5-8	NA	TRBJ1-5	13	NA	TGTGCCAGCAGCCGACAGGGCAATCAGCCCCAGCATTTT	CASSRQGNQPQHF
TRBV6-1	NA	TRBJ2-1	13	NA	TGTGCCAGCGCGGGTGCAGGGCTCAATGAGCAGTTCTTC	CASAGAGLNEQFF
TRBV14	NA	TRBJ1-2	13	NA	TGTGCCAGCAGCCAGAGTCAGGCCTATGGCTACACCTTC	CASSQSQAYGYTF
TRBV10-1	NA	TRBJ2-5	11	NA	TGCGCCAGCAGTGAGTCGGAGACCCAGTACTTC	CASSESETQYF
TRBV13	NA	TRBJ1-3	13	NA	TGTGCCAGCAGCTTAGGCTCTGGAAACACCATATATTTT	CASSLGSGNTIYF
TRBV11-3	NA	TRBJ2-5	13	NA	TGTGCCAGCAGCTTAGTACTAGAAGAGACCCAGTACTTC	CASSLVLEETQYF
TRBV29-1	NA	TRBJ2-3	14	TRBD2	TGCAGCGTTGTTCCAGCGGGGGGGTTAGATACGCAGTATTTT	CSVVPAGGLDTQYF
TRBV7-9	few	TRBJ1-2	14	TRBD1	TGTGCCAGCAGCTTAGGTGGACAGGCCAATGGCTACACCTTC	CASSLGGQANGYTF
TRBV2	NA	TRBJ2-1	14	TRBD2	TGTGCCAGCAGAGAGCGGGGGGGCCTAAATGAGCAGTTCTTC	CASRERGGLNEQFF
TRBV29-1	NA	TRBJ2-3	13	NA	TGCAGCGTTGGGGGGAGACTCACAGATACGCAGTATTTT	CSVGGRLTDTQYF
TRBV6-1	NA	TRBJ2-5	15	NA	TGTGCCAGCAGATCAAGAGTACAGGCGGGGGAGACCCAGTACTTC	CASRSRVQAGETQYF
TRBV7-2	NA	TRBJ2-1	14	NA	TGTGCCAGCAGCCTAAGCGCCTCTAGGAATGAGCAGTTCTTC	CASSLSASRNEQFF
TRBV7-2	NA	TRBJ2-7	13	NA	TGTGCCAGCAGCTTACACGCTACCTACGAGCAGTACTTC	CASSLHATYEQYF
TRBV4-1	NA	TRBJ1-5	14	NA	TGCGCCAGCAGCCAAGAGACAATTAATCAGCCCCAGCATTTT	CASSQETINQPQHF